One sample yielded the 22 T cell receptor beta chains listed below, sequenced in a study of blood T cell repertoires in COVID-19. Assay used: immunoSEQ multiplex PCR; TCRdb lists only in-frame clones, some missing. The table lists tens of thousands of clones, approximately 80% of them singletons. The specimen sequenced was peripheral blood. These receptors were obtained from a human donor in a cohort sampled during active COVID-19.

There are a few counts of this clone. The CDR3 nucleotides are TGTGCCAGCAGTGAGAACAGAAGATCACCCCTCCACTTT. Its protein product is CASSENRRSPLHF. V usage is TRBV6-4 and J usage is TRBJ1-6; D is unresolved. In germline, CDR1 is MRHNA, CDR2 SNTAGT. This CDR3 is 13 amino acids long. V lost 3 bases and J lost 10, with 10 bases in between.

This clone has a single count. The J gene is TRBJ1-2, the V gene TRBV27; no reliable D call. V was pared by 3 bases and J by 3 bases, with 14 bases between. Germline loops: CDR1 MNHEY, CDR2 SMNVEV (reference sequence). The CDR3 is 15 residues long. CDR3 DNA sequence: TGTGCCAGCAGTTTGCGGGCCCATGAGGACTATGGCTACACCTTC. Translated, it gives CASSLRAHEDYGYTF.

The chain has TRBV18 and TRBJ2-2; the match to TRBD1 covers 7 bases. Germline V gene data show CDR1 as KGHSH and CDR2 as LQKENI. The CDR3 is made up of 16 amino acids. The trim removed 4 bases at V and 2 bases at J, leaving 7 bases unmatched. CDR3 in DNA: TGTGCCAGCTCACTGGGACAGCGATTTAACACCGGGGAGCTGTTTTTT. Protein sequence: CASSLGQRFNTGELFF.

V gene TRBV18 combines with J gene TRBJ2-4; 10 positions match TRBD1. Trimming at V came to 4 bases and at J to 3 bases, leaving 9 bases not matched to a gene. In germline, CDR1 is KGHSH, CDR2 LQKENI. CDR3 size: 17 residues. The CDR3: CASSRLDRGLDKNIQYF. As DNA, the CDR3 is TGTGCCAGCTCACGACTTGACAGGGGGCTAGACAAAAACATTCAGTACTTC.

This chain's CDR3 is CASRRTFGGGGEQFF. CDR3 in DNA: TGTGCCAGCAGAAGGACCTTTGGGGGCGGGGGTGAGCAGTTCTTC. The chain is built from TRBV6-5 and TRBJ2-1, with a weak D call TRBD2 (7 bases). This CDR3 is 15 amino acids long. Germline assignment: CDR1 MNHEY and CDR2 SVGAGI. V was pared by 6 bases and J by 9 bases, with 21 bases between.

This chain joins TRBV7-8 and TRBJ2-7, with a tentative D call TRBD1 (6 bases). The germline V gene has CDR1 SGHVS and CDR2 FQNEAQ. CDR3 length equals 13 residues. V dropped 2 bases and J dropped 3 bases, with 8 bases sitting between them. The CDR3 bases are TGTGCCAGCAGCTTAACCAGGGGCTACGAGCAGTACTTC. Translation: CASSLTRGYEQYF.

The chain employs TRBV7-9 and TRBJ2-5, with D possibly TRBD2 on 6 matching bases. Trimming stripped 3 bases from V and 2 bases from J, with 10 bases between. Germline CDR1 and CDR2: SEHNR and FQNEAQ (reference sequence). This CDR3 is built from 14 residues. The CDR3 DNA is TGTGCCAGCAGCTTTGTGGGGGGACAAGAGACCCAGTACTTC. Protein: CASSFVGGQETQYF.

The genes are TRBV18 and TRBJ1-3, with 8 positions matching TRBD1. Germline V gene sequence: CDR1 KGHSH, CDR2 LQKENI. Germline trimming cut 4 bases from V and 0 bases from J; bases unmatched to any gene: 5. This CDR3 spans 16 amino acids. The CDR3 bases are TGTGCCAGCTCACTGACAGGGGCCGACTCTGGAAACACCATATATTTT. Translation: CASSLTGADSGNTIYF.

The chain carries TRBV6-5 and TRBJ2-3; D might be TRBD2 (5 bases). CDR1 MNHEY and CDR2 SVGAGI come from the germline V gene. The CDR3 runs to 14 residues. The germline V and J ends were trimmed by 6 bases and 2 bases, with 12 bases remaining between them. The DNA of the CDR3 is TGTGCCAGCAGGAGAGCGGTTATCACAGATACGCAGTATTTT. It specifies CASRRAVITDTQYF.

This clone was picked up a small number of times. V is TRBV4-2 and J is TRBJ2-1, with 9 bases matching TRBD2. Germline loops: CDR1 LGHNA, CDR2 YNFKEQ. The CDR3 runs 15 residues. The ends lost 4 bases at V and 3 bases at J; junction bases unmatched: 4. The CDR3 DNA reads TGTGCCAGCAGCCTTAGCGGGGGACTCTACAATGAGCAGTTCTTC. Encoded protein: CASSLSGGLYNEQFF.

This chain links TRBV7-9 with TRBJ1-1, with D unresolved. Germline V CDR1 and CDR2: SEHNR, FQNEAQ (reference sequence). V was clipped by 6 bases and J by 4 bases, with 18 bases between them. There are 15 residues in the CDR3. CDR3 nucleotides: TGTGCCAGCAGTTATAGCGGGGTATGGGGCACTGAAGCTTTCTTT. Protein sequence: CASSYSGVWGTEAFF.

Written as DNA, the CDR3 is TGTGCCAGCAGTTACTCGAGGGACGAGCAGTACTTC. Amino acid sequence: CASSYSRDEQYF. V and J are TRBV6-2 or TRBV6-3 and TRBJ2-7; maybe TRBD2 (5 bases). Deletions cut 0 bases from V and 5 bases from J, with 5 bases between. The CDR3 has 12 amino acids. The germline V gene has CDR1 MNHEY and CDR2 SVGEGT.

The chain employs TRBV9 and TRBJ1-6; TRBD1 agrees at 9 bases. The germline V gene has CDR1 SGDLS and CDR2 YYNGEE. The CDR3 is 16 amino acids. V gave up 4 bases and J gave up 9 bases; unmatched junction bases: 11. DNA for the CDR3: TGTGCCAGCAGCCAAGCCTCAGACAGGGGGATTTCACCCCTCCACTTT. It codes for CASSQASDRGISPLHF.

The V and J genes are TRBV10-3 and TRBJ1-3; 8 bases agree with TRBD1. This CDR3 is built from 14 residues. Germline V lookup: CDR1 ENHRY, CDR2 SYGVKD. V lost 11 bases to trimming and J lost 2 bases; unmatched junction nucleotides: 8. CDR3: CAARGTGTGNTIYF. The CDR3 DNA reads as TGTGCCGCCCGAGGGACAGGAACTGGAAACACCATATATTTT.

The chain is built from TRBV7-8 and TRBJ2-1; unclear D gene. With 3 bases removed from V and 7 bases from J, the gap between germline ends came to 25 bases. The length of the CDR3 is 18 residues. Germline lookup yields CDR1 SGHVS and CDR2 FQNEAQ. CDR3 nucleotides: TGTGCCAGCAGCTTCAGAAGCCTTACAGCTGGTCTTTATAATGAGCAGTTCTTC. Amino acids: CASSFRSLTAGLYNEQFF.

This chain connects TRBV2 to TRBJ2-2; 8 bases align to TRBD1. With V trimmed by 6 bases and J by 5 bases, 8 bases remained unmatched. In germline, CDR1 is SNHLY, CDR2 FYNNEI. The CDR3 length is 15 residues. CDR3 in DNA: TGTGCCAGCAGAGACGGACAGGGTCCTACCGGGGAGCTGTTTTTT. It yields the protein CASRDGQGPTGELFF.

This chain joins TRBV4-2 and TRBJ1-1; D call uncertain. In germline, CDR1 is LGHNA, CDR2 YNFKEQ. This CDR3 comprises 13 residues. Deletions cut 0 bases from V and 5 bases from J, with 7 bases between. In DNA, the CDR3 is TGTGCCAGCAGCCAAGAGAGGGTGACTGAAGCTTTCTTT. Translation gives CASSQERVTEAFF.

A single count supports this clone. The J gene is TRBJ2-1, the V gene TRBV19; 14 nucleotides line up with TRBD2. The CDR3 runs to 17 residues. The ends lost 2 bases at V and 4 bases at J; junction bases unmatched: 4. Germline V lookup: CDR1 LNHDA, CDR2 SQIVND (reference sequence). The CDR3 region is CASSIRTSGGIYNEQFF. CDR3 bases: TGTGCCAGTAGTATAAGGACTAGCGGGGGGATATACAATGAGCAGTTCTTC.

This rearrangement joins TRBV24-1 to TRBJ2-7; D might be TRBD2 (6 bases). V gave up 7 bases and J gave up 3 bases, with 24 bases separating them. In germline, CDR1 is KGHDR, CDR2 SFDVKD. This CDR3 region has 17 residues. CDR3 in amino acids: CATSGGDLGSSGYEQYF. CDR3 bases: TGTGCCACCAGCGGAGGGGATTTGGGTAGTTCAGGCTACGAGCAGTACTTC.

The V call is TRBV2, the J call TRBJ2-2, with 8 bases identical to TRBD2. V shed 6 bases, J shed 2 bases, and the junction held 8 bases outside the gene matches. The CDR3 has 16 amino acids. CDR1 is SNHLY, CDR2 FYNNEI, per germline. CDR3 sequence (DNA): TGTGCCAGCAGGAAGAGCGGGGGCCCTAACACCGGGGAGCTGTTTTTT. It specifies CASRKSGGPNTGELFF. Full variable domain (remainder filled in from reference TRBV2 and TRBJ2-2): EPEVTQTPSHQVTQMGQEVILRCVPISNHLYFYWYRQILGQKVEFLVSFYNNEISEKSEIFDDQFSVERPDGSNFTLKIRSTKLEDSAMYFCASRKSGGPNTGELFFGEGSRLTVL.

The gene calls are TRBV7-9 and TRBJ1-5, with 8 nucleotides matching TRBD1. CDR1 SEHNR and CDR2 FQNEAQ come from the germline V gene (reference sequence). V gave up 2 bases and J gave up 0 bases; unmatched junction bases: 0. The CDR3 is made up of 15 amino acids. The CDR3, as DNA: TGTGCCAGCAGCTTACAGGGGGCTAGCAATCAGCCCCAGCATTTT. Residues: CASSLQGASNQPQHF. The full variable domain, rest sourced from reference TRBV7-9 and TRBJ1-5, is DTGVSQNPRHKITKRGQNVTFRCDPISEHNRLYWYRQTLGQGPEFLTYFQNEAQLEKSRLLSDRFSAERPKGSFSTLEIQRTEQGDSAMYLCASSLQGASNQPQHFGDGTRLSIL.

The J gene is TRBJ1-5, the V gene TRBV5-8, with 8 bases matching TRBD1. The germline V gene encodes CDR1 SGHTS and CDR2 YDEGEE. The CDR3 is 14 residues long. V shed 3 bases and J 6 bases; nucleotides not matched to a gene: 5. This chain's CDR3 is CASSSYRGSQPQHF. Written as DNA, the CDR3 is TGTGCCAGCAGCTCATACAGGGGGTCTCAGCCCCAGCATTTT.